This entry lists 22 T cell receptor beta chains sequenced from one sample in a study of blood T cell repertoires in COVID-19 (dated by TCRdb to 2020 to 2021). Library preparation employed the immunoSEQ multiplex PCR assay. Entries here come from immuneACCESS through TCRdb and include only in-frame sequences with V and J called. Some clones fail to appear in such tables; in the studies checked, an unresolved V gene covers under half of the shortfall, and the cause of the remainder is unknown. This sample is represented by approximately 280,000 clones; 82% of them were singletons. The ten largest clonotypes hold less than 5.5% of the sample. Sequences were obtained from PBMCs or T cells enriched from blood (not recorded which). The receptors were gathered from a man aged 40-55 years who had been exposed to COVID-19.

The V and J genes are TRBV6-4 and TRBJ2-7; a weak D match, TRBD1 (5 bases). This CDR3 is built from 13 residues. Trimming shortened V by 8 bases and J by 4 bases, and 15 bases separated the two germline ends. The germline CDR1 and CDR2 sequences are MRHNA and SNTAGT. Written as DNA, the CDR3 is TGTGCCAGCTCATCGTCTCCAGGGTACGAGCAGTACTTC. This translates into CASSSSPGYEQYF.

The CDR3 DNA follows: TGCAGCGTTGGACGGGGGATGAGCTCCTACGAGCAGTACTTC. It is translated as CSVGRGMSSYEQYF. The J gene is TRBJ2-7, the V gene TRBV29-1; TRBD2 might be the D (6 bases). Between the trimmed V and J ends, which lost 4 bases and 0 bases, there was a span of 13 bases. Germline CDR1 and CDR2: SQVTM and ANQGSEA. The CDR3 has 14 amino acids.

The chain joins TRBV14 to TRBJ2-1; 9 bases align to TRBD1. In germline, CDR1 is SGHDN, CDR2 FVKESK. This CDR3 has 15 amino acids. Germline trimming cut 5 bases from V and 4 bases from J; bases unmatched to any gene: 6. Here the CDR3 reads CASSYGTGRYNEQFF. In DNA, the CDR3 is TGTGCCAGCAGCTACGGGACAGGGAGGTACAATGAGCAGTTCTTC.

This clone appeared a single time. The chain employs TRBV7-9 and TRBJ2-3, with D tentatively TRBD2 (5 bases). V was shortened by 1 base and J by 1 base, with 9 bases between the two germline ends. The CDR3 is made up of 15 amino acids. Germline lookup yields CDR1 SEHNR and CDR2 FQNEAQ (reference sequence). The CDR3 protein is CASSLVRGGTDTQYF. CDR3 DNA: TGTGCCAGCAGCTTAGTTCGGGGAGGCACAGATACGCAGTATTTT.

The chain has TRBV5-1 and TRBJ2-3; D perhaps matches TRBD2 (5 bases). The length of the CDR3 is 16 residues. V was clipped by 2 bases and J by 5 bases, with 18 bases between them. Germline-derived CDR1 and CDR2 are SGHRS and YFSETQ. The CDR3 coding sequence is TGCGCCAGCAGCTTTAGCCCGACCCGTGGAGGAGATACGCAGTATTTT. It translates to CASSFSPTRGGDTQYF.

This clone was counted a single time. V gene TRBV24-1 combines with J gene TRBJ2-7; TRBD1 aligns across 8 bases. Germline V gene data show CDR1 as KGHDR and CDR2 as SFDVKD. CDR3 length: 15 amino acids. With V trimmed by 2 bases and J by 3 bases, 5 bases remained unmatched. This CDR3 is CATSDSGTGRYEQYF. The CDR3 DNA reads TGTGCCACCAGTGATTCCGGGACAGGACGCTACGAGCAGTACTTC.

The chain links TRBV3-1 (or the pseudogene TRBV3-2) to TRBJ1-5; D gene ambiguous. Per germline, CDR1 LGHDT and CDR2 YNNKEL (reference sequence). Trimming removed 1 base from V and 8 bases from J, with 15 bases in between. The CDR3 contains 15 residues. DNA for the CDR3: TGTGCCAGCAGCCAAGCTCATGGGTGGGGAGAGCCCCAGCATTTT. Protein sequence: CASSQAHGWGEPQHF.

CDR3 sequence (DNA): TGTGCCAGCAGTGGGGACTGGCGTTCTTCACCCAAGCTGTTTTTT. It yields the protein CASSGDWRSSPKLFF. The V call is TRBV6-4, the J call TRBJ2-2; maybe TRBD2 (6 bases). This CDR3 spans 15 amino acids. V was pared by 4 bases and J by 12 bases, with 21 bases between. Germline loops: CDR1 MRHNA, CDR2 SNTAGT.

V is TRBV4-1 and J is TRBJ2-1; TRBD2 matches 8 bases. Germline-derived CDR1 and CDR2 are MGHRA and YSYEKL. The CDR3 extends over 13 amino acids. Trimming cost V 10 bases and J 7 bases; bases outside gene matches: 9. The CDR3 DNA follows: TGCGCCACTTTGGGGCTAGCGGGTAATGAGCAGTTCTTC. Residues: CATLGLAGNEQFF.

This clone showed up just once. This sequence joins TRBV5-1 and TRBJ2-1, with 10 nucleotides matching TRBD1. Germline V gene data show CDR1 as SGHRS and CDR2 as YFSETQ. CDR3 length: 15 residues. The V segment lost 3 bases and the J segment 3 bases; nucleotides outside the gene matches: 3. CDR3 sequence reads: CASSSGQGNYNEQFF. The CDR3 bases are TGCGCCAGCAGCTCGGGACAGGGGAACTACAATGAGCAGTTCTTC.

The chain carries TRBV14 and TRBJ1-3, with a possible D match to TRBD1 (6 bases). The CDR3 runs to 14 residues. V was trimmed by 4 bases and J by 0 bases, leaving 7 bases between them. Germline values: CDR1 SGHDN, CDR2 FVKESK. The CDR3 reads CASSPGHSGNTIYF. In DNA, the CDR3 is TGTGCCAGCAGCCCGGGACACTCTGGAAACACCATATATTTT.

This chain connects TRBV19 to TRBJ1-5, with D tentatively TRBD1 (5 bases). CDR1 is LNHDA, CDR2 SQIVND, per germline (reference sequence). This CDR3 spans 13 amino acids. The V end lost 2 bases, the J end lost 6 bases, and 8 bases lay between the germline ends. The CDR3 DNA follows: TGTGCCAGTAGTATAAGGGGAAGTCAGCCCCAGCATTTT. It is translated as CASSIRGSQPQHF.

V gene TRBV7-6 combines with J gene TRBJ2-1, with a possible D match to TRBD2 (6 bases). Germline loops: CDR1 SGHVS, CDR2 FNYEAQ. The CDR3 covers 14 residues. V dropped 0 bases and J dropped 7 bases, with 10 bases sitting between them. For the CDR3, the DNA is TGTGCCAGCAGCTTAGCCCGACTAGGGAATGAGCAGTTCTTC. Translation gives CASSLARLGNEQFF.

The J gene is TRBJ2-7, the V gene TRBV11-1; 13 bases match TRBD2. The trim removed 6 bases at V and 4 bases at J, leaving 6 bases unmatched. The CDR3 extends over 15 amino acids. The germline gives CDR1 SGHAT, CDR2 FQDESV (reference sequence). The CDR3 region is CASRFGLAGEYEQYF. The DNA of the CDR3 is TGTGCCAGCAGATTTGGACTAGCGGGAGAGTACGAGCAGTACTTC.

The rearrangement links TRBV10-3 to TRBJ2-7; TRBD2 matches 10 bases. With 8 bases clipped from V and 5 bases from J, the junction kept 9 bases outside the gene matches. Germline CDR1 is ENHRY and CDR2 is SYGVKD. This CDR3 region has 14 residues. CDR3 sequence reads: CAIRPSGRANEQYF. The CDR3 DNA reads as TGTGCCATCCGTCCGAGCGGGAGGGCCAACGAGCAGTACTTC.

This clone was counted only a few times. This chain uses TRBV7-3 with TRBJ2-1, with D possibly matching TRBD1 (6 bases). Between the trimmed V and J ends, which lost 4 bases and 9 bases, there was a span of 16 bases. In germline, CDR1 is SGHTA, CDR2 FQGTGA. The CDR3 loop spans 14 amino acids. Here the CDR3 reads CASSYDRLGSEQFF. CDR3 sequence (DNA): TGTGCCAGCAGCTACGACAGGTTGGGAAGTGAGCAGTTCTTC. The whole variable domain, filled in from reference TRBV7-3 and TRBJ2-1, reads GAGVSQTPSNKVTEKGKYVELRCDPISGHTALYWYRQSLGQGPEFLIYFQGTGAADDSGLPNDRFFAVRPEGSVSTLKIQRTERGDSAVYLCASSYDRLGSEQFFGPGTRLTVL.

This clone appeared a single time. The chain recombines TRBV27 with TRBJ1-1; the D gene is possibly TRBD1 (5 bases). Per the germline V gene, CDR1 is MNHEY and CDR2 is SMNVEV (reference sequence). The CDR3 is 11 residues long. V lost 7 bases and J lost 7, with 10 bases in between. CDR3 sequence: CASNGGVEAFF. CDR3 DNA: TGTGCCAGCAACGGGGGGGTTGAAGCTTTCTTT.

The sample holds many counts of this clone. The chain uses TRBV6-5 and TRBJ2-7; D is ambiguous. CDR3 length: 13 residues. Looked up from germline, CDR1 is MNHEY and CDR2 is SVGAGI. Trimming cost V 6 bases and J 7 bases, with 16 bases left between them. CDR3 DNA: TGTGCCAGCAGCGCGGTTTCCCCCAAAGAGCAGTACTTC. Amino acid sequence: CASSAVSPKEQYF.

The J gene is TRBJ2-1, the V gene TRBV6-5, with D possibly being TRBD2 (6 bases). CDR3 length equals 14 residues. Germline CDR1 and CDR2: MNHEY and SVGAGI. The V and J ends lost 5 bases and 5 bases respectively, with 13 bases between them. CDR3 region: CASSLWTGDNEQFF. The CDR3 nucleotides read TGTGCCAGCAGTCTATGGACGGGAGACAATGAGCAGTTCTTC.

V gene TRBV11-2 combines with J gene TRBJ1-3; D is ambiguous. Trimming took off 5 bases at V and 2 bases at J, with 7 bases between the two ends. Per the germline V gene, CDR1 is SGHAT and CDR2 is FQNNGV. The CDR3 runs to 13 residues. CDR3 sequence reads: CASSPRTGNTIYF. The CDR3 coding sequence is TGTGCCAGCAGCCCGCGAACTGGAAACACCATATATTTT.

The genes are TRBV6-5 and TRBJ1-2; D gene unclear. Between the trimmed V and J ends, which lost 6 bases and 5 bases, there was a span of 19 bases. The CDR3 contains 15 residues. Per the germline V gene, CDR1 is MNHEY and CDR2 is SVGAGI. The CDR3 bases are TGTGCCAGCAGACCCGAAGTGGGGAGAGTGTATGGCTACACCTTC. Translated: CASRPEVGRVYGYTF.

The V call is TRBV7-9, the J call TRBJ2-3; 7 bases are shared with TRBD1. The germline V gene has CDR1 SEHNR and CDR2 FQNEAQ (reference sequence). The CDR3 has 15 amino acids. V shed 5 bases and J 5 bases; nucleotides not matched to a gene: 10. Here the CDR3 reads CASSNRQGIIDTQYF. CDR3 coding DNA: TGTGCCAGCAGCAATCGACAGGGTATAATAGATACGCAGTATTTT.